The 7 T cell receptor beta chains given below trace back to one sample, sequenced in a study of neurological immune-mediated disorders. Each CDR3 protein gets one entry after TCRdb re-called the 5' RACE reads with MiXCR. The sample yields approximately 87,000 distinct CDR3 sequences, over 12% seen once. Sequenced: PBMCs. The receptor set was obtained from a woman between 50 and 59 years old in good health.

A remark on this clonotype: This clone may be a read error of a much larger clone one base away. V usage is TRBV20-1 and J usage is TRBJ2-5; maybe TRBD2 (5 bases). Germline assignment: CDR1 DFQATT and CDR2 SNEGSKA (reference sequence). The CDR3 extends over 13 amino acids. Trimming took off 0 bases at V and 7 bases at J, with 12 bases between the two ends. The CDR3 here is CSARDRLGGTQYF. For the CDR3, the DNA is TGCAGTGCTAGAGATCGGCTTGGAGGGACCCAGTACTTC.

This clonotype was seen only a few times. This chain joins TRBV2 and TRBJ2-1; 12 bases are a match to TRBD2. V lost 7 bases and J lost 9; bases outside the gene matches: 10. This CDR3 is 15 amino acids long. Germline V CDR1 and CDR2: SNHLY, FYNNEI. The CDR3 sequence: CASNTGLAGTVEQFF. CDR3 coding DNA: TGTGCCAGCAACACAGGACTAGCGGGAACGGTTGAGCAGTTCTTC.

This clonotype was seen repeatedly, ten times or more. V gene TRBV28 combines with J gene TRBJ2-7; 8 bases line up with TRBD1. Germline V gene lookup returns CDR1 MDHEN and CDR2 SYDVKM. V was pared by 5 bases and J by 5 bases, with 2 bases of the junction left unmatched. The CDR3 spans 12 residues. The CDR3 reads CASSDRGDEQYF. The CDR3, as DNA: TGTGCCAGCAGTGACAGGGGAGACGAGCAGTACTTC.

In its sample, this clonotype was seen many times. The rearrangement uses TRBV6-6 and TRBJ2-3; D is tentatively TRBD1 or TRBD2 (5 bases each). The V and J ends lost 11 bases and 6 bases respectively, with 9 bases between them. Germline V gene data show CDR1 as MNHNY and CDR2 as SVGAGI (reference sequence). The CDR3 runs to 10 residues. CDR3 nucleotide sequence: TGTGCCGGGGGTTGGGATACGCAGTATTTT. Its translation: CAGGWDTQYF.

This clonotype was counted many times. The rearrangement uses TRBV20-1 and TRBJ2-7; TRBD1 aligns across 10 bases. From germline, CDR1 is DFQATT and CDR2 SNEGSKA (reference sequence). The CDR3 has 15 amino acids. Trimming cost V 1 base and J 4 bases; bases outside gene matches: 7. The CDR3 reads CSARAIPGQGYEQYF. As DNA, the CDR3 is TGCAGTGCTAGAGCCATTCCGGGACAGGGGTACGAGCAGTACTTC.

This clonotype has ten or more counts. This chain connects TRBV7-9 to TRBJ2-2; D possibly corresponds to TRBD1 (6 bases). Trimming took off 7 bases at V and 0 bases at J, with 12 bases between the two ends. This CDR3 has 15 amino acids. Germline V lookup: CDR1 SEHNR, CDR2 FQNEAQ (reference sequence). CDR3 sequence (DNA): TGTGCCAGCACCTTTTGGACAGCGAACACCGGGGAGCTGTTTTTT. Its translation is CASTFWTANTGELFF.

Note on this clonotype: Sequence at one end of the junction differs from germline and may be a read error. The chain joins TRBV10-1 to TRBJ2-5; 10 bases agree with TRBD2. CDR1 is WNHNN, CDR2 SYGVQD, per germline (reference sequence). The CDR3 extends over 17 amino acids. The CDR3 region has the DNA TGCACCAGCAGTGAGTCTGCTAGCGGGAGCGGTAGGGAGACCCAGTACTTC. Encoded protein: CTSSESASGSGRETQYF.